This TCR beta chain appears in the sequencing data of a study of T cell responses to AZD1222 COVID-19 vaccine (dated by TCRdb to about 2021). About the study as a whole: AZD1222 recipients given second doses at about 4 weeks or at about 12 weeks were pooled, since spike-specific TCR depth and breadth were not found to differ between the two schedules. A total of approximately 240 trial participants underwent TCR sequencing, of whom some 210 received two doses of AZD1222 and some 25 received two doses of the MenACWY control vaccine. Enrollment into the trials was organized by age into subgroups of 18-55, 56-69 and 70-plus years, and those subgroups contained around 150, 28 and 57 TCR-sequenced participants, respectively.

Broader findings and caveats from the paper: Conclusions about previously exposed vaccinees were limited because only six AZD1222 recipients were SARS-CoV-2 seropositive at baseline. After two AZD1222 doses, both the breadth and the depth of spike-specific TCRs were significantly higher than at day 0 and than in MenACWY recipients. In the small 56-69-year group, the increase in depth fell short of significance, most likely because of low power. The vaccine-associated CD4 TCRs covered the entire spike protein, and the dominant responses fell in regions 160-218 and 743-854. No day 14 peak-response samples were available, so repertoires were characterized only after the peak T cell response. Participants were mostly white British and included more females than males, and it was suggested by the authors that clonal diversity may have been underestimated. Reportedly, almost half of the unique spike-specific TCRs recognized epitopes lying outside the regions that are mutated in the B.1.351 and B.1.1.7 variants.

The CDR3 regions of human TCRbeta chains were analyzed by immunosequencing. In the original analysis: Repertoire TCRs were checked for matches against a reference library of SARS-CoV-2-specific TCRs that had been generated using the MIRA antigen-specificity platform. Breadth meant the fraction of unique TCRs that were SARS-CoV-2-associated, whereas depth meant the fraction of total T cells that were SARS-CoV-2-associated. Each spike-specific TCR was assigned to its reactive spike region and to a CD4 or CD8 class using the MIRA data. Log10-transformed breadth and depth values were compared by one-way ANOVA with Sidak's multiple comparisons tests. The clones in this table, taken by TCRdb from immuneACCESS, are in-frame only. Not every clone is retained; where verified, under half of the shortfall comes from an unresolved V gene, and the cause of the rest is unknown. V and J calls and clone size are copied from that table; D and trimming were computed from the DNA. The sample has 90,000 to 150,000 clones on record, about 89% of them singletons. Together, the top ten hold roughly 5.7% of the sample.

As encoded in the germline V gene, CDR1 is MGHDK while CDR2 is SYGVNS. Including cysteine and phenylalanine, the CDR3 has 14 amino acids. The sequence is cut down to CDR3 DNA, 42 bases in frame from base 1. A distance of 16 bases separates the germline ends of V and J, which lose 6 bases and 6 bases respectively. In the paper's terms, the time point label means: baseline before first vaccination. Vaccinee samples were obtained from the UK trials COV001 and COV002, which included a single-blind randomized controlled phase 2/3 trial of AZD1222 (ChAdOx1 nCoV-19) in healthy adults. Trial participant PBMC samples were collected at day 0 and day 28 after the second dose for TCRbeta chain sequencing. A note on this clone: The antigen it binds to is not known. The sample holds no much larger clone one base away, and base qualities are not on file.

The receptor was derived from an adult in good health. This material consisted of peripheral blood, taken on day 0 of AZD1222 vaccination. The V and J segments used are TRBV25-1 and TRBJ2-3; no D gene call is confident. The CDR3 region: CASSQELGRDTQYF. The DNA sequence is as follows: TGTGCCAGCAGCCAGGAACTCGGGCGGGATACGCAGTATTTT.